This entry lists 5 T cell receptor beta chains sequenced from one sample in a study of shared clonotypes between healthy human individuals. TCRdb's copy holds only in-frame clones and misses some; the assay was immunoSEQ multiplex PCR. Here the sample spans over 400,000 clones, over 70% being singletons. The material sequenced was PBMCs. The receptors come from a woman in her thirties or forties in good health. Some clones in this sample may be carry-over from other donors' samples.

The chain's CDR3 is CASSGQTGHSQPWHF. The CDR3 region has the DNA TGTGCCAGCAGTGGGCAGACAGGGCATAGTCAGCCCTGGCATTTT. This chain links TRBV6-1 with TRBJ1-5; 7 positions agree with TRBD1. V lost 4 bases, J lost 15 bases, and 18 bases stayed unmatched. The CDR3 has 15 amino acids. Germline loops: CDR1 MNHNS, CDR2 SASEGT.

The rearrangement links TRBV11-2 to TRBJ2-2; TRBD1 might be the D (6 bases). CDR3 length: 18 amino acids. CDR1 SGHAT and CDR2 FQNNGV come from the germline V gene. The V and J ends lost 1 base and 4 bases respectively, with 19 bases between them. The CDR3 DNA follows: TGTGCCAGCAGCTTAGGCCCCAGGGGAGTAAGTGGCACCGGGGAGCTGTTTTTT. Residues: CASSLGPRGVSGTGELFF.

This chain joins TRBV7-8 and TRBJ2-3; no reliable D call. The CDR3 runs 16 residues. Trimming cost V 3 bases and J 2 bases, with 15 bases left between them. Looked up from germline, CDR1 is SGHVS and CDR2 is FQNEAQ. The DNA of the CDR3 is TGTGCCAGCAGCTTTTCCGGAACGGAATTCACAGATACGCAGTATTTT. Its protein product is CASSFSGTEFTDTQYF.

Worth noting for this clone: A read error is the likely source, as a far larger clone sits one nucleotide away. This rearrangement joins TRBV6-1 to TRBJ1-5, with D unresolved. V was trimmed by 4 bases and J by 4 bases, leaving 8 bases between them. Germline lookup yields CDR1 MNHNS and CDR2 SASEGT. The CDR3 is 13 residues long. The CDR3 DNA reads TGTGCCAGCAGTGGTGAACTAAATCAGCCCCAGCATTTT. Translating gives CASSGELNQPQHF.

This clone was detected ten times or more. The sample carries other DNA sequences with the same CDR3. The CDR3 region is CASSATSGTFETQYF. The CDR3, as DNA: TGTGCCAGCAGCGCCACTAGCGGGACGTTTGAGACCCAGTACTTC. The chain has TRBV11-1 and TRBJ2-5; 10 nucleotides match TRBD2. Germline trimming cut 5 bases from V and 5 bases from J; bases unmatched to any gene: 8. The CDR3 is made up of 15 amino acids. Germline V gene data show CDR1 as SGHAT and CDR2 as FQDESV (reference sequence).